A selection of T cell receptor beta chains follows, all from one sample in a study of cytomegalovirus exposure and HLA in healthy donors. The repertoire was sequenced with immunoSEQ multiplex PCR; TCRdb's copy has only in-frame clones and lacks some. The profile covers fewer than 200,000 clones, with roughly 80% appearing a single time and 6.5% to 7.5% taken by the ten largest. The sample comprised PBMCs. These TCRs come from a woman in her 30s in good health and CMV-seropositive. CDR3s include the opening cysteine and the closing phenylalanine or tryptophan. The D gene is left open where the match is weak. A clone size is listed for some rows: how often the clone was seen (once, few, many), or a class if it is expanded.

>TRBJ2-1|TRBV5-6|NA|TRBD1
CASSLAGGRNEQFF
TGTGCCAGCAGCTTGGCAGGGGGCCGCAATGAGCAGTTCTTC
>TRBJ1-1|TRBV5-6|NA|NA
CASSYDRLPLNTEAFF
TGTGCCAGCAGCTATGACCGACTCCCCTTGAACACTGAAGCTTTCTTT
>TRBJ2-7|TRBV11-1|once|NA
CASSFLAEFYEQYF
TGTGCCAGCAGCTTTCTTGCGGAGTTCTACGAGCAGTACTTC
>TRBJ1-2|TRBV6-6|NA|NA
CASSYSRDYGYTF
TGTGCCAGCAGTTATAGCAGGGACTACGGCTACACCTTC
>TRBJ2-7|TRBV5-6|NA|TRBD1
CASSFQGATYEQYF
TGTGCCAGCAGCTTCCAGGGGGCGACGTACGAGCAGTACTTC
>TRBJ2-7|TRBV5-4|NA|TRBD1
CASSVTRGYEQYF
TGTGCCAGCAGCGTGACCAGGGGGTACGAGCAGTACTTC
>TRBJ2-1|TRBV10-3|NA|NA
CAIRGDGLYNEQFF
TGTGCCATCAGGGGAGACGGATTGTACAATGAGCAGTTCTTC
>TRBJ1-1|TRBV5-4|NA|NA
CASSAGWAEAFF
TGTGCCAGCAGCGCCGGATGGGCAGAAGCTTTCTTT
>TRBJ1-2|TRBV28|once|NA
CASSLAGYGYTF
TGTGCCAGCAGTTTGGCAGGGTATGGCTACACCTTC
>TRBJ2-1|TRBV6-1|NA|NA
CASSEAVFRSYNEQFF
TGTGCCAGCAGTGAAGCTGTTTTCCGCTCCTACAATGAGCAGTTCTTC
>TRBJ2-7|TRBV2|NA|NA
CARGQPNSYEQYF
TGTGCCCGAGGACAGCCAAACTCCTACGAGCAGTACTTC
>TRBJ2-7|TRBV2|NA|NA
CASSAQDSYEQYF
TGTGCCAGCAGTGCCCAGGATTCCTACGAGCAGTACTTC
>TRBJ2-5|TRBV29-1|NA|TRBD2
CSVERGTETQYF
TGCAGCGTTGAGCGGGGGACGGAGACCCAGTACTTC
>TRBJ1-1|TRBV5-1|NA|NA
CASTPSAGAGTEAFF
TGCGCCAGCACCCCATCCGCTGGCGCGGGAACTGAAGCTTTCTTT
>TRBJ1-6|TRBV15|NA|NA
CATSRNLPGQEYSPLHF
TGTGCCACCAGCAGAAATCTGCCGGGACAAGAATATTCACCCCTCCACTTT
>TRBJ1-2|TRBV29-1|NA|TRBD1
CSVGQGAINGYTF
TGCAGCGTAGGACAGGGGGCGATTAACGGCTACACCTTC
>TRBJ2-7|TRBV4-1|NA|NA
CASSREGEGEQYF
TGCGCCAGCAGCCGAGAGGGAGAAGGGGAGCAGTACTTC
>TRBJ1-6|TRBV4-1|NA|NA
CASSPILGEGYNSPLHF
TGCGCCAGCAGCCCAATCCTTGGGGAGGGGTATAATTCACCCCTCCACTTT
>TRBJ2-5|TRBV5-1|NA|TRBD2
CASSLGLAGGTQETQYF
TGCGCCAGCAGCTTGGGACTAGCGGGGGGCACACAAGAGACCCAGTACTTC
>TRBJ2-3|TRBV15|NA|TRBD2
CATSFMRGVQYTQYF
TGTGCCACCAGCTTTATGCGGGGGGTTCAATATACGCAGTATTTT
>TRBJ2-2|TRBV7-2|once|NA
CASSPVSAGNTGELFF
TGTGCCAGCAGCCCCGTTTCAGCGGGGAACACCGGGGAGCTGTTTTTT
>TRBJ1-3|TRBV5-1|once|TRBD1
CASSSPEAGTGGNTIYF
TGCGCCAGCAGCTCCCCCGAGGCCGGGACAGGGGGAAACACCATATATTTT
>TRBJ1-1|TRBV27|few|TRBD1
CASSLGTGGGTEAFF
TGTGCCAGCAGTTTAGGAACAGGGGGAGGTACTGAAGCTTTCTTT
>TRBJ1-2|TRBV4-3|few|TRBD1
CASSLGQGRGYTF
TGCGCCAGCAGCCTAGGACAGGGGCGGGGCTACACCTTC
>TRBJ2-2|TRBV11-3|NA|NA
CASSSPQTGELFF
TGTGCCAGCAGCTCGCCCCAGACAGGGGAGCTGTTTTTT
>TRBJ1-5|TRBV6-5|many|NA
CASSPDRRNNQPQHF
TGTGCCAGCAGCCCCGACAGGAGAAACAATCAGCCCCAGCATTTT
>TRBJ2-5|TRBV19|NA|NA
CASSISPRQETQYF
TGTGCCAGTAGTATAAGTCCGCGACAAGAGACCCAGTACTTC
>TRBJ2-2|TRBV11-1|NA|NA
CASSPERRLDTGELFF
TGTGCCAGCAGCCCCGAACGCAGGCTTGACACCGGGGAGCTGTTTTTT
>TRBJ2-3|TRBV5-1|NA|TRBD2
CASSLPGLAGSTDTQYF
TGCGCCAGCAGCCTCCCGGGACTAGCGGGGAGCACAGATACGCAGTATTTT
>TRBJ2-6|TRBV19|NA|TRBD2
CASRTVGGVSGANVLTF
TGTGCCAGTAGAACGGTGGGGGGGGTCTCTGGGGCCAACGTCCTGACTTTC
>TRBJ1-6|TRBV6-6|few|NA
CASKGTDSYYNSPLHF
TGTGCCAGCAAAGGGACGGACAGCTACTATAATTCACCCCTCCACTTT
>TRBJ2-3|TRBV5-1|once|NA
CASSRSGWGGEGDTQYF
TGCGCCAGCAGCCGGTCGGGGTGGGGCGGGGAAGGAGATACGCAGTATTTT
>TRBJ2-2|TRBV11-1|NA|NA
CASSQGLRGELFF
TGTGCCAGCAGCCAGGGACTCCGTGGGGAGCTGTTTTTT
>TRBJ2-3|TRBV5-1|NA|NA
CASSPSPEGGGTDTQYF
TGCGCCAGCAGCCCGTCCCCCGAGGGGGGGGGCACAGATACGCAGTATTTT
>TRBJ2-5|TRBV5-1|few|TRBD2
CASSFSSGGEETQYF
TGCGCCAGCAGCTTTTCTAGCGGGGGGGAAGAGACCCAGTACTTC
>TRBJ1-1|TRBV18|few|TRBD1
CASSRGQGMSLNTEAFF
TGTGCCAGCTCTCGAGGACAGGGCATGTCCCTAAACACTGAAGCTTTCTTT
>TRBJ1-1|TRBV10-1|NA|NA
CASSSGQRDTEAFF
TGCGCCAGCAGTTCCGGACAGAGAGACACTGAAGCTTTCTTT
>TRBJ2-1|TRBV29-1|NA|TRBD1
CSVELEGGDEQFF
TGCAGCGTTGAATTGGAAGGGGGCGATGAGCAGTTCTTC
>TRBJ2-2|TRBV9|NA|NA
CASSKRGAANTGELFF
TGTGCCAGCTCGAAACGGGGGGCCGCGAACACCGGGGAGCTGTTTTTT
>TRBJ1-2|TRBV14|NA|TRBD1
CASSPLDSGIFRTGNSYGYTF
TGTGCCAGCAGCCCCCTCGATTCAGGGATCTTTCGGACAGGGAATTCCTATGGCTACACCTTC
>TRBJ2-7|TRBV7-2|NA|NA
CASSLEWGHPYEQYF
TGTGCCAGCAGCTTAGAGTGGGGGCACCCCTACGAGCAGTACTTC
>TRBJ1-5|TRBV6-6|NA|NA
CASRLGASNQPQHF
TGTGCCAGCAGGTTAGGGGCTAGCAATCAGCCCCAGCATTTT
>TRBJ2-4|TRBV11-3|NA|TRBD2
CASSLDGTGGVAKNIQYF
TGTGCCAGCAGCTTAGATGGGACGGGGGGAGTGGCCAAAAACATTCAGTACTTC
>TRBJ2-3|TRBV6-1|NA|TRBD2
CASSLLAGNTDTQYF
TGTGCCAGCAGTCTACTAGCGGGGAACACAGATACGCAGTATTTT
>TRBJ1-1|TRBV27|NA|TRBD1
CASSFLPGQRTNTEAFF
TGTGCCAGCAGTTTCTTGCCGGGACAGAGAACAAACACTGAAGCTTTCTTT
>TRBJ2-1|TRBV27|NA|TRBD2
CASSFGGGNEQFF
TGTGCCAGCAGTTTTGGGGGGGGCAATGAGCAGTTCTTC
>TRBJ2-3|TRBV7-2|NA|TRBD2
CASSRSGGPDTQYF
TGTGCCAGCAGCCGTAGCGGGGGGCCAGATACGCAGTATTTT
>TRBJ1-2|TRBV30|NA|TRBD1
CAWLDRKLNYGYTF
TGTGCCTGGCTGGACAGGAAATTAAACTATGGCTACACCTTC
>TRBJ2-3|TRBV10-3|once|NA
CAISGGYAKDTQYF
TGTGCCATCAGTGGAGGGTACGCGAAAGATACGCAGTATTTT
>TRBJ1-5|TRBV5-1|NA|NA
CASSREPNSNQPQHF
TGCGCCAGCAGCCGAGAACCAAATAGCAATCAGCCCCAGCATTTT
>TRBJ2-7|TRBV13|NA|NA
CASSQLGTYVPYEQYF
TGTGCCAGCAGCCAACTCGGGACATATGTTCCCTACGAGCAGTACTTC
>TRBJ1-4|TRBV11-2|NA|NA
CASAILGRGDPNEKLFF
TGTGCCAGCGCTATCTTAGGACGGGGTGATCCCAATGAAAAACTGTTTTTT
>TRBJ2-7|TRBV5-1|many|NA
CASSLGGGSFYEQYF
TGCGCCAGCAGCTTGGGAGGGGGAAGTTTCTACGAGCAGTACTTC
>TRBJ2-7|TRBV7-2|NA|TRBD1
CASSLKSHRGYEQYF
TGTGCCAGCAGCTTAAAATCCCACAGGGGGTATGAGCAGTACTTC
>TRBJ2-3|TRBV5-6|once|TRBD2
CASSLAGLPSTDTQYF
TGTGCCAGCAGCTTGGCGGGACTACCGAGCACAGATACGCAGTATTTT
>TRBJ1-1|TRBV7-8|NA|TRBD1
CASSSQRTGYIAFF
TGTGCCAGCAGCTCACAGAGGACAGGGTACATAGCTTTCTTT
>TRBJ2-5|TRBV6-1|NA|TRBD1
CASRGQGSAETQYF
TGTGCCAGCAGGGGACAGGGGAGTGCGGAGACCCAGTACTTC
>TRBJ2-7|TRBV7-2|NA|NA
CASSFRGGAAYEQYF
TGTGCCAGCAGCTTTAGGGGGGGGGCGGCCTACGAGCAGTACTTC
>TRBJ1-3|TRBV18|NA|NA
CASSPPSGSGNTIYF
TGTGCCAGCTCACCACCCTCGGGGTCTGGAAACACCATATATTTT
>TRBJ2-7|TRBV5-1|once|TRBD2
CASSSRLAGGPKEQYF
TGCGCCAGCAGCTCCCGACTAGCGGGGGGGCCAAAAGAGCAGTACTTC